This TCR beta chain appears in the sequencing data of a study of blood T cell repertoires in COVID-19. Study overall: Researchers got acute and convalescent COVID-19 samples from the United States, Italy and Spain.

Libraries were prepared by immunoSEQ multiplex PCR; TCRdb keeps only in-frame clonotypes and omits some of them. Of about 56,000 clones listed, 85% to 90% are singletons. The junction had 17 bases not matched to a gene; V was cut back by 6 bases and J by 7 bases. Germline loops: CDR1 SGHTS, CDR2 YDEGEE. The CDR3 has 16 amino acids. Only one count was recorded for this clone. The receptor comes from a woman in her sixties with COVID-19, enrolled during active disease. The chain employs TRBV5-8 and TRBJ1-2; TRBD1 matches 8 bases. The sequenced sample was peripheral blood. The CDR3, as DNA: TGTGCCAGCACCCGAGGACAGGGTTCTACCTACGGTGGCTACACCTTC. This gives the protein CASTRGQGSTYGGYTF.